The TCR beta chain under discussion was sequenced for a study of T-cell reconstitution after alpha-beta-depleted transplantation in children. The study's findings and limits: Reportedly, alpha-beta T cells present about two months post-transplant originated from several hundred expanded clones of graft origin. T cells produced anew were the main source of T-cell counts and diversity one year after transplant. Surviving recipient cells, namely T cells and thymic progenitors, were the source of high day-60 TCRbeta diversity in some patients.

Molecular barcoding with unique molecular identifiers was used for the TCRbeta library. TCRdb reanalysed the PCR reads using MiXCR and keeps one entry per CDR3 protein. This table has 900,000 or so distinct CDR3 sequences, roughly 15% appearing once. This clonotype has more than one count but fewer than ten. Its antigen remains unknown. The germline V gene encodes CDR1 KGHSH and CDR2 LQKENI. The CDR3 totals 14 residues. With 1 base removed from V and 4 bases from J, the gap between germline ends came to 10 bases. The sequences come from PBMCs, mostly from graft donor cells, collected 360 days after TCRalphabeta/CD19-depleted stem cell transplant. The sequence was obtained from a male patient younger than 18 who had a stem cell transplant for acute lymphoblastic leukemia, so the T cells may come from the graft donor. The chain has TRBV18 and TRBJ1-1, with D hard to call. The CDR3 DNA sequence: TGTGCCAGCTCACCACACAGTGACCTCACTGAAGCTTTCTTT. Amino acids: CASSPHSDLTEAFF.